The 21 T cell receptor beta chains presented below share a single source sample, sequenced in a study of CD8+ T cells in alopecia areata. Once RNA had been extracted, it was reverse transcribed into cDNA to act as the sequencing template. Some clones are missing from TCRdb's copy, which holds only in-frame ones; the method was immunoSEQ multiplex PCR. The sample includes 200,000 or so clones, roughly 64% of them seen just once. Treatment: oral pan-JAK inhibitor, 5-10 mg twice daily. The material was CD4+ T cells sorted from blood, obtained at week 24, from a patient treated with tofacitinib. The receptor set was obtained from a human donor with alopecia areata.

Concerning this clone: Other DNA sequences of this sample code for an identical CDR3. The DNA of the CDR3 is TGTGCCAGCAGCGTAAACCAGGGGCCCTACGAGCAGTACTTC. It yields the protein CASSVNQGPYEQYF. The chain combines TRBV9 with TRBJ2-7, with D possibly matching TRBD1 (6 bases). With 1 base removed from V and 2 bases from J, the gap between germline ends came to 10 bases. Germline assignment: CDR1 SGDLS and CDR2 YYNGEE. The CDR3 is 14 residues long.

V is TRBV19 and J is TRBJ2-7; D is uncertain. There are 13 residues in the CDR3. Trimming cost V 5 bases and J 3 bases, with 11 bases left between them. Germline loops: CDR1 LNHDA, CDR2 SQIVND (reference sequence). CDR3 nucleotides: TGTGCCAGTAGTCTCCGACTGAGCTACGAGCAGTACTTC. This translates into CASSLRLSYEQYF.

This clone was seen many times. The chain links TRBV5-1 to TRBJ2-4; D assignment may be TRBD1 or TRBD2 (6 bases each). Germline-derived CDR1 and CDR2 are SGHRS and YFSETQ. The CDR3 extends over 16 amino acids. Trimming removed 3 bases from V and 6 bases from J, with 19 bases in between. CDR3 DNA: TGCGCCAGCAGCTATCAAGGGGGGTCCCACGGAAACATTCAGTACTTC. Residues: CASSYQGGSHGNIQYF.

The chain has TRBV30 and TRBJ2-2, with D tentatively TRBD2 (6 bases). V lost 5 bases and J 5 bases, leaving 21 bases between the germline ends. Germline V gene lookup returns CDR1 GTSNPN and CDR2 SVGIG (reference sequence). The CDR3 covers 16 residues. This chain's CDR3 is CAWGGSGDEVTGELFF. The CDR3 DNA reads TGTGCCTGGGGAGGATCGGGGGACGAGGTGACCGGGGAGCTGTTTTTT.

This clone was counted between two and nine times. The chain is built from TRBV25-1 and TRBJ2-7; 8 bases agree with TRBD2. With 4 bases clipped from V and 3 bases from J, the junction kept 14 bases outside the gene matches. CDR3 length: 17 amino acids. Germline CDR1 and CDR2: MGHDK and SYGVNS. The CDR3 nucleotides read TGTGCCAGCAGTGCAAATCCCGGGACTAGTCTCCACTACGAGCAGTACTTC. This sequence encodes CASSANPGTSLHYEQYF.

Points on this clone: The junction differs from germline at one of its ends, possibly a read error. This chain links TRBV30 with TRBJ1-2, with D unresolved. In germline, CDR1 is GTSNPN, CDR2 SVGIG (reference sequence). CDR3 length: 12 amino acids. CDR3: CAWSVNLGPQAF. CDR3 DNA: TGTGCCTGGAGTGTAAACCTAGGCCCCCAGGCCTTC.

A single count supports this clone. The chain is built from TRBV2 and TRBJ2-3; no definite D call. Germline V lookup: CDR1 SNHLY, CDR2 FYNNEI. V lost 6 bases to trimming and J lost 2 bases, with 3 bases between them. The CDR3 has 11 residues. DNA of the CDR3: TGTGCCAGCAGGACCACAGATACGCAGTATTTT. This encodes CASRTTDTQYF.

The chain recombines TRBV7-6 with TRBJ2-7; no clear D. Trimming stripped 5 bases from V and 5 bases from J, with 13 bases between. Per germline, CDR1 SGHVS and CDR2 FNYEAQ. CDR3 length: 13 amino acids. In nucleotides, the CDR3 is TGTGCCAGCAGCCCTCACGGTTCTGACGAGCAGTACTTC. Its protein product is CASSPHGSDEQYF.

The rearrangement uses TRBV7-2 and TRBJ1-2; no definite D call. The CDR3 is made up of 16 amino acids. Trimming removed 5 bases at V and 4 bases at J, with 20 bases between. The germline CDR1 and CDR2 sequences are SGHTA and FQGNSA. The CDR3 loop is CASSPMTQFNGYGYTF. CDR3 sequence (DNA): TGTGCCAGCAGCCCCATGACCCAATTCAACGGCTATGGCTACACCTTC.

This rearrangement joins TRBV2 to TRBJ1-3; D is uncertain. Trimming stripped 6 bases from V and 4 bases from J, with 13 bases between. Germline assignment: CDR1 SNHLY and CDR2 FYNNEI. CDR3 length: 14 residues. CDR3 DNA: TGTGCCAGCAGCCAAGGAGGACTCGGAAACACCATATATTTT. Translation gives CASSQGGLGNTIYF.

The rearrangement joins TRBV29-1 to TRBJ1-1; D is uncertain. This CDR3 has 12 amino acids. Trimming removed 5 bases at V and 1 base at J, with 8 bases between. Germline V gene lookup returns CDR1 SQVTM and CDR2 ANQGSEA. The CDR3 DNA reads as TGCAGCGTTCTAAACAGGAACACTGAAGCTTTCTTT. It codes for CSVLNRNTEAFF.

This chain connects TRBV11-1 to TRBJ1-1; D is perhaps TRBD1 (5 bases). This CDR3 has 15 residues. The germline V and J ends were trimmed by 6 bases and 3 bases, with 17 bases remaining between them. CDR1 is SGHAT and CDR2 is FQDESV in the germline V gene (reference sequence). Here the CDR3 reads CASSLWERGDTEAFF. The CDR3 nucleotides read TGTGCCAGCAGTCTATGGGAGAGGGGTGACACTGAAGCTTTCTTT.

The gene calls are TRBV29-1 and TRBJ2-7; TRBD1 matches 9 bases. Germline V gene sequence: CDR1 SQVTM, CDR2 ANQGSEA. The CDR3 contains 15 residues. After removal of 3 bases from V and 0 bases from J, the junction contained 6 bases not matched to a gene. The CDR3 DNA is TGCAGCGTTGATCACGGGACAGGGCGCTCCTACGAGCAGTACTTC. Translating it yields CSVDHGTGRSYEQYF.

The chain couples TRBV30 to TRBJ2-2; TRBD1 aligns across 8 bases. J was trimmed by 3 bases and V by 0 bases; bases with no gene match: 9. Germline lookup yields CDR1 GTSNPN and CDR2 SVGIG (reference sequence). CDR3 length: 17 residues. CDR3 nucleotides: TGTGCCTGGAGTGTACTCATGGGACAGGCTGACACCGGGGAGCTGTTTTTT. Encoded protein: CAWSVLMGQADTGELFF.

This clone was seen a handful of times. The V call is TRBV29-1, the J call TRBJ1-2; D gene ambiguous. Germline V lookup: CDR1 SQVTM, CDR2 ANQGSEA. Trimming cost V 3 bases and J 0 bases, with 8 bases left between them. CDR3 size: 13 residues. This CDR3 is CSVDGTTNYGYTF. In DNA form, the CDR3 reads TGCAGCGTTGACGGAACCACTAACTATGGCTACACCTTC. The variable domain in full, with the rest retrieved from reference TRBV29-1 and TRBJ1-2, is SAVISQKPSRDICQRGTSLTIQCQVDSQVTMMFWYRQQPGQSLTLIATANQGSEATYESGFVIDKFPISRPNLTFSTLTVSNMSPEDSSIYLCSVDGTTNYGYTFGSGTRLTVV.

The gene calls are TRBV5-6 and TRBJ2-4; 9 nucleotides match TRBD1. Germline V gene lookup returns CDR1 SGHDT and CDR2 YYEEEE. CDR3 length: 13 amino acids. Trimming cost V 3 bases and J 8 bases; bases outside gene matches: 3. The CDR3 reads CASSSDRGHIQYF. The DNA of the CDR3 is TGTGCCAGCAGCTCGGACAGGGGTCACATTCAGTACTTC. The full variable domain, completed using reference TRBV5-6 and TRBJ2-4, is DAGVTQSPTHLIKTRGQQVTLRCSPKSGHDTVSWYQQALGQGPQFIFQYYEEEERQRGNFPDRFSGHQFPNYSSELNVNALLLGDSALYLCASSSDRGHIQYFGAGTRLSVL.

The chain couples TRBV30 to TRBJ2-1; TRBD2 might be the D (5 bases). V was cut by 0 bases and J by 9 bases, with 15 bases left in between. Germline V lookup: CDR1 GTSNPN, CDR2 SVGIG (reference sequence). This CDR3 region has 14 residues. In DNA, the CDR3 is TGTGCCTGGAGTGTCGGCCTCAAAGAGGGTGAGCAGTTCTTC. Translated: CAWSVGLKEGEQFF.

V is TRBV11-2 and J is TRBJ1-5; TRBD1 might be the D (6 bases). CDR3 length: 16 amino acids. Germline CDR1 and CDR2: SGHAT and FQNNGV. V lost 4 bases and J lost 3, with 16 bases in between. The CDR3 region is CASSSSRGSVNQPQHF. The CDR3 DNA sequence: TGTGCCAGCAGCTCCAGCAGGGGATCCGTCAATCAGCCCCAGCATTTT. The full variable domain, rest sourced from reference TRBV11-2 and TRBJ1-5, is EAGVAQSPRYKIIEKRQSVAFWCNPISGHATLYWYQQILGQGPKLLIQFQNNGVVDDSQLPKDRFSAERLKGVDSTLKIQPAKLEDSAVYLCASSSSRGSVNQPQHFGDGTRLSIL.

The J gene is TRBJ1-5, the V gene TRBV7-9; D is unresolved. Germline loops: CDR1 SEHNR, CDR2 FQNEAQ (reference sequence). The V gene lost 1 base and the J gene lost 7 bases, with 8 bases spanning the gap. CDR3 size: 13 residues. The CDR3 loop reads CASSLDELQPQHF. The CDR3 nucleotides are TGTGCCAGCAGCTTAGACGAATTGCAGCCCCAGCATTTT. The full variable domain, in which reference TRBV7-9 and TRBJ1-5 provide the parts outside the CDR3, is DTGVSQNPRHKITKRGQNVTFRCDPISEHNRLYWYRQTLGQGPEFLTYFQNEAQLEKSRLLSDRFSAERPKGSFSTLEIQRTEQGDSAMYLCASSLDELQPQHFGDGTRLSIL.

This clone was detected a few times. The V and J genes are TRBV5-6 and TRBJ2-4; D tentatively reads TRBD1 or TRBD2 (6 bases each). Trimming removed 2 bases at V and 1 base at J, with 10 bases between. Germline V gives CDR1 SGHDT, CDR2 YYEEEE. This CDR3 comprises 15 residues. The CDR3 DNA follows: TGTGCCAGCAGCTTCGGGGGCTTGGCCAAAAACATTCAGTACTTC. This encodes CASSFGGLAKNIQYF.

The chain links TRBV29-1 to TRBJ2-5; TRBD2 agrees at 9 bases. CDR3 length: 15 residues. V shed 3 bases and J 5 bases; nucleotides not matched to a gene: 10. Germline V gene sequence: CDR1 SQVTM, CDR2 ANQGSEA. CDR3 amino acids: CSVDTRGGAGETQYF. The DNA of the CDR3 is TGCAGCGTTGACACCCGCGGGGGGGCCGGTGAGACCCAGTACTTC.